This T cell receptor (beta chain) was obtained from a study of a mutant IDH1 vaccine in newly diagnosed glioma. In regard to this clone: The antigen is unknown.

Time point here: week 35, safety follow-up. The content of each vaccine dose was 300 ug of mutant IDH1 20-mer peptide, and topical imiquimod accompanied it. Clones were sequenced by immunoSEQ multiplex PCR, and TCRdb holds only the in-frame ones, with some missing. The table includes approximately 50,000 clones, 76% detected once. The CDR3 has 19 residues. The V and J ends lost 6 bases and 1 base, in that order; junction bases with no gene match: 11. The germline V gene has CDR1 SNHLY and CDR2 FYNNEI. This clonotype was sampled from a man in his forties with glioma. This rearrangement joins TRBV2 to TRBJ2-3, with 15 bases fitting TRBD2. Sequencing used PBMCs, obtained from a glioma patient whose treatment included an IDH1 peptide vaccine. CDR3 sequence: CASSGGLAGGPIGTDTQYF. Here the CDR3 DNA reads TGTGCCAGCAGCGGAGGACTAGCGGGAGGGCCTATTGGCACAGATACGCAGTATTTT.